The sequence of this TCR beta chain was determined in a study of CD8 T cells in Susac syndrome. Concerning this clonotype: Its antigen remains unidentified.

Sequencing targeted TCR beta in T cells from blood (CD8+ and CD4+). Negative magnetic isolation gave CD8+ and CD4+ cells; FACS enriched CD8+ TEMRA. The RNA input was roughly 0.45 to 1 ug, and it was reverse transcribed with random hexamers. It was immunoSEQ multiplex PCR that amplified TCR beta CDR3 across 54 Vbeta and 13 Jbeta. TCRdb fed the immunoSEQ multiplex PCR reads into MiXCR, producing one record per CDR3 protein. The repertoire consists of 77,000 or so distinct CDR3 sequences, with about 95% occurring once and the leading ten covering roughly 0.4%. Per the germline V gene, CDR1 is GTSNPN and CDR2 is SVGIG (reference sequence). V dropped 0 bases and J dropped 4 bases, with 12 bases sitting between them. The CDR3 spans 14 residues. Study-wide points: Regarding the TCR sequencing and HLA analysis, the study admitted that a relatively small number of individuals were involved.

What was sequenced was CD8+ T cells from PBMCs. The source is a human donor with multiple sclerosis. The chain joins TRBV30 to TRBJ1-2; D unclear. The CDR3: CAWSVGPLGYGYTF. In DNA, the CDR3 is TGTGCCTGGAGTGTAGGCCCCCTGGGCTATGGCTACACCTTC.